This T cell receptor (beta chain) was identified in a study of T cell responses to AZD1222 COVID-19 vaccine. Points from the study as a whole: Researchers report vaccine-associated CD4 TCRs spanning spike, with dominance at 160-218 and 743-854.

The germline V gene encodes CDR1 SGHDT and CDR2 YYEEEE. V lost 1 base to trimming and J lost 10 bases; unmatched junction nucleotides: 11. CDR3 length: 16 amino acids. At least ten counts were recorded for this clone. Its antigen is unknown. The protocol was immunoSEQ multiplex PCR, while the TCRdb copy is restricted to in-frame clones and leaves out a portion. This table holds tens of thousands of clones, over 75% found once. Sequenced here: peripheral blood, sampled on day 0 of AZD1222 vaccination. This sequence joins TRBV5-6 and TRBJ1-6, with TRBD1 matching 7 bases. The TCR was taken from an adult in good health. The CDR3 protein is CASSLRGQGVRSPLHF. The DNA of the CDR3 is TGTGCCAGCAGCTTGCGGGGGCAGGGGGTTAGATCACCCCTCCACTTT.